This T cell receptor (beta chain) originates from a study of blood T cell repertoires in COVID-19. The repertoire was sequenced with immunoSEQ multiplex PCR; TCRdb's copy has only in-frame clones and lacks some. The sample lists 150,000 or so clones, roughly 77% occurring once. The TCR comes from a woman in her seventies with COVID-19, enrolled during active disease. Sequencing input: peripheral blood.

CDR3 protein: CASSTTGTTNIQYF. Here the CDR3 DNA reads TGTGCCAGCAGCACGACCGGGACAACCAACATTCAGTACTTC. The chain links TRBV7-2 to TRBJ2-4; a possible D gene is TRBD1 (6 bases). This CDR3 region has 14 residues. The germline gives CDR1 SGHTA, CDR2 FQGNSA. Trimming removed 5 bases from V and 7 bases from J, with 15 bases in between.